The 22 T cell receptor beta chains below all came from one sample that was sequenced in a study of blood T cells in healthy people across ages. Through a sample-barcoded 5' primer and a J-beta primer mix, a second PCR was run for roughly 6 to 12 cycles. TCRdb re-analysed the 5' RACE reads in MiXCR, keeping a single row per CDR3 protein. The sample lists about 970,000 distinct CDR3 sequences; 51% were seen once. The specimen sequenced was blood. Receptors were obtained from a woman in her sixties or seventies in good health.

V gene TRBV6-1 combines with J gene TRBJ1-1; D is unclear. The germline V gene has CDR1 MNHNS and CDR2 SASEGT. The CDR3 is 13 amino acids. The ends were cut back, 0 bases at V and 1 base at J, with 3 bases in the middle. The CDR3 reads CASSEAQNTEAFF. In DNA, the CDR3 is TGTGCCAGCAGTGAAGCACAGAACACTGAAGCTTTCTTT.

The V gene is TRBV18, the J gene TRBJ2-7; the match to TRBD2 covers 12 bases. CDR1 is KGHSH, CDR2 LQKENI, per germline. The V segment lost 1 base and the J segment 7 bases; nucleotides outside the gene matches: 11. The CDR3 sequence is 17 residues long. This chain's CDR3 is CASSPLPSGRARFEQYF. CDR3 DNA: TGTGCCAGCTCACCACTGCCTAGCGGGAGGGCCCGGTTTGAGCAGTACTTC.

The chain combines TRBV29-1 with TRBJ2-7, with 13 positions matching TRBD2. With V trimmed by 7 bases and J by 3 bases, 9 bases remained unmatched. The CDR3 loop spans 15 amino acids. From germline, CDR1 is SQVTM and CDR2 ANQGSEA. The CDR3 loop reads CSASRLAGGIYEQYF. DNA of the CDR3: TGCAGCGCTTCGAGACTAGCGGGGGGAATCTACGAGCAGTACTTC.

The chain couples TRBV3-1 to TRBJ1-1; 8 bases fit TRBD1. V lost 3 bases to trimming and J lost 6 bases; unmatched junction nucleotides: 6. The CDR3 contains 14 residues. Per the germline V gene, CDR1 is LGHDT and CDR2 is YNNKEL (reference sequence). The CDR3 reads CASSHLTGAAEAFF. The CDR3 region has the DNA TGTGCCAGCAGCCACCTGACAGGGGCCGCTGAAGCTTTCTTT.

CDR3 coding DNA: TGTGCCAGCAAGAGGTACTCTGGGGCCAACGTCCTGACTTTC. It yields the protein CASKRYSGANVLTF. This sequence joins TRBV28 and TRBJ2-6; no definite D call. There are 14 residues in the CDR3. Germline-derived CDR1 and CDR2 are MDHEN and SYDVKM. Between the trimmed V and J ends, which lost 7 bases and 0 bases, there was a span of 7 bases.

In this sample, this clonotype turned up once. The V call is TRBV27, the J call TRBJ2-3, with D possibly matching TRBD1 (5 bases). Germline CDR1 reads MNHEY; CDR2 reads SMNVEV (reference sequence). The CDR3 length is 17 residues. V dropped 3 bases and J dropped 2 bases, with 18 bases sitting between them. Written as DNA, the CDR3 is TGTGCCAGCAGTTTTCGATCGAGACAGACGCACACAGATACGCAGTATTTT. It yields the protein CASSFRSRQTHTDTQYF.

The rearrangement links TRBV27 to TRBJ2-1; 12 bases line up with TRBD1. The V segment lost 6 bases and the J segment 6 bases; nucleotides outside the gene matches: 6. CDR1 MNHEY and CDR2 SMNVEV come from the germline V gene (reference sequence). The CDR3 spans 15 residues. This CDR3 reads CASRGDRGLINEQFF. The CDR3 DNA reads as TGTGCCAGCAGGGGGGACAGGGGGCTGATCAATGAGCAGTTCTTC.

This sequence joins TRBV29-1 and TRBJ2-2; possibly TRBD1 for D (5 bases). V gave up 4 bases and J gave up 8 bases, with 14 bases separating them. Per the germline V gene, CDR1 is SQVTM and CDR2 is ANQGSEA. The CDR3 has 13 amino acids. The DNA for the CDR3 is TGCAGCGTTGTTGTAACAGGCGTAGGGGAGCTGTTTTTT. Translating gives CSVVVTGVGELFF.

This clonotype was recorded at least ten times. The V gene is TRBV12-3 or TRBV12-4, the J gene TRBJ2-2, with D hard to call. The CDR3 loop spans 13 amino acids. Trimming took off 6 bases at V and 4 bases at J, with 9 bases between the two ends. CDR3 sequence: CASSQAATGELFF. For the CDR3, the DNA is TGTGCCAGCAGCCAGGCGGCCACCGGGGAGCTGTTTTTT.

This clonotype was found a few times. J is TRBJ2-3 and V is TRBV12-3 or TRBV12-4, with D possibly TRBD2 on 6 matching bases. The CDR3 runs 14 residues. V dropped 6 bases and J dropped 3 bases, with 13 bases sitting between them. The CDR3 nucleotides read TGTGCCAGCAGGGACACTCTAGCGACAGATACGCAGTATTTT. Its translation is CASRDTLATDTQYF.

The rearrangement joins TRBV4-3 to TRBJ2-2; D is perhaps TRBD1 (6 bases). The CDR3 is 18 amino acids. The V end lost 0 bases, the J end lost 1 base, and 15 bases lay between the germline ends. Germline V gene sequence: CDR1 LGHNA, CDR2 YSLEER. DNA of the CDR3: TGCGCCAGCAGCCAAGAAGGTCGTACAGGGTGGAACACCGGGGAGCTGTTTTTT. This translates into CASSQEGRTGWNTGELFF.

The rearrangement joins TRBV29-1 to TRBJ1-2; possible D gene TRBD1, 6 bases. CDR1 and CDR2 from the germline V gene are SQVTM and ANQGSEA. CDR3 size: 15 residues. The germline V and J ends were trimmed by 3 bases and 4 bases, with 18 bases remaining between them. CDR3 in amino acids: CSVDASGAGIYGYTF. Here the CDR3 DNA reads TGCAGCGTTGATGCGTCGGGGGCAGGGATCTATGGCTACACCTTC.

This chain uses TRBV6-2 or TRBV6-3 with TRBJ2-5; D is uncertain. V was cut by 6 bases and J by 11 bases, with 16 bases left in between. The CDR3 is made up of 12 amino acids. In germline, CDR1 is MNHEY, CDR2 SVGEGT. The CDR3 loop reads CASSLWVSRQYF. The CDR3 DNA reads TGTGCCAGCAGCCTTTGGGTCAGTCGGCAGTACTTC.

A few counts support this clonotype. This chain links TRBV7-3 with TRBJ2-5; D possibly corresponds to TRBD2 (5 bases). This CDR3 is built from 13 residues. Deletions cut 1 base from V and 8 bases from J, with 11 bases between. Per germline, CDR1 SGHTA and CDR2 FQGTGA. The CDR3 nucleotides read TGTGCCAGCAGCTTAAACGGTGCGGGTACCCAGTACTTC. Translated: CASSLNGAGTQYF.

The chain uses TRBV6-2 or TRBV6-3 and TRBJ2-3; 9 nucleotides line up with TRBD2. This CDR3 has 17 amino acids. V shed 4 bases, J shed 2 bases, and the junction held 10 bases outside the gene matches. Per germline, CDR1 MNHEY and CDR2 SVGEGT. This chain's CDR3 is CASSSGGLAKLTDTQYF. CDR3 nucleotides: TGTGCCAGCAGTTCGGGGGGACTAGCTAAACTCACAGATACGCAGTATTTT.

The chain employs TRBV7-8 and TRBJ2-3; D gene unclear. The CDR3 is 14 residues long. Germline CDR1 reads SGHVS; CDR2 reads FQNEAQ. V was shortened by 6 bases and J by 2 bases, with 12 bases between the two germline ends. CDR3 loop: CASRVYGDTDTQYF. CDR3 in DNA: TGTGCCAGCAGGGTCTATGGGGACACAGATACGCAGTATTTT. Full variable domain (outside the CDR3, taken from reference TRBV7-8 and TRBJ2-3): GAGVSQSPRYKVAKRGQDVALRCDPISGHVSLFWYQQALGQGPEFLTYFQNEAQLDKSGLPSDRFFAERPEGSVSTLKIQRTQQEDSAVYLCASRVYGDTDTQYFGPGTRLTVL.

This sequence joins TRBV11-2 and TRBJ2-7; weak D call: TRBD2 (6 bases). The CDR3 runs to 13 residues. Germline CDR1 SGHAT, CDR2 FQNNGV. Trimming cost V 7 bases and J 3 bases, with 13 bases left between them. Written as DNA, the CDR3 is TGTGCCAGCAACCACAGGCGGGACTACGAGCAGTACTTC. It is translated as CASNHRRDYEQYF.

The genes are TRBV12-3 or TRBV12-4 and TRBJ2-1; TRBD1 matches 11 bases. The CDR3 has 16 amino acids. After removal of 5 bases from V and 7 bases from J, the junction contained 10 bases not matched to a gene. The CDR3 DNA reads TGTGCCAGCAGTCTTACCGGGACAGGGGGTTTAAATGAGCAGTTCTTC. It translates to CASSLTGTGGLNEQFF.

The chain links TRBV24-1 to TRBJ2-3; TRBD2 matches at 11 bases. The CDR3 extends over 18 amino acids. With 5 bases clipped from V and 2 bases from J, the junction kept 11 bases outside the gene matches. Germline V lookup: CDR1 KGHDR, CDR2 SFDVKD. The CDR3 DNA reads as TGTGCCACCAGTGTTGGTAGCGGGAGGGCCGGGAACACAGATACGCAGTATTTT. As protein: CATSVGSGRAGNTDTQYF.

The rearrangement links TRBV11-2 to TRBJ1-2; TRBD1 matches at 7 bases. Trimming cost V 8 bases and J 3 bases; bases outside gene matches: 6. This CDR3 contains 13 residues. Germline V lookup: CDR1 SGHAT, CDR2 FQNNGV. The CDR3 region has the DNA TGTGCCAGCGAGGACAGGAGGGACTATGGCTACACCTTC. It yields the protein CASEDRRDYGYTF.

This chain joins TRBV4-1 and TRBJ2-1, with TRBD2 identical over 8 bases. Looked up from germline, CDR1 is MGHRA and CDR2 is YSYEKL. The CDR3 spans 17 residues. The V and J ends lost 0 bases and 6 bases, in that order; junction bases with no gene match: 10. CDR3 amino acids: CASSQDPPGLASNEQFF. The DNA of the CDR3 is TGCGCCAGCAGCCAAGATCCCCCTGGACTAGCTAGCAATGAGCAGTTCTTC.

CDR3 sequence reads: CASSQGPVNEKLFF. CDR3 in DNA: TGTGCCAGCAGTCAAGGACCGGTTAATGAAAAACTGTTTTTT. V and J are TRBV28 and TRBJ1-4; D is ambiguous. The CDR3 consists of 14 residues. Trimming took 5 bases from V and 4 from J, leaving 11 bases between them. The germline V gene has CDR1 MDHEN and CDR2 SYDVKM.